The rows below give T cell receptor beta chains drawn from one sample of a study of cytomegalovirus exposure and HLA in healthy donors. Measured with immunoSEQ multiplex PCR; TCRdb has only the in-frame clones, and not every one. The data show over 60,000 clones, with roughly 77% seen just once and 5% to 7% held by the top ten. The sample taken for sequencing was PBMCs. The receptors were sampled from a woman in her twenties or thirties in good health and CMV-seronegative. CDR3s include the opening cysteine and the closing phenylalanine or tryptophan. Fields, in order: V gene, J gene, D gene, clone size, CDR3 protein, CDR3 DNA. A D gene is named only where the DNA matches it firmly. Clone size is stated in some rows and not others, as once, few, many or a class when expanded.

V: TRBV6-5
J: TRBJ1-2
D: TRBD1
size: few
CDR3: CASSPDRGTDTF
DNA: TGTGCCAGCAGCCCGGACAGGGGAACAGACACCTTC

V: TRBV7-9
J: TRBJ2-7
D: .
size: .
CDR3: CASSLYSGAYEQYF
DNA: TGTGCCAGCAGCTTATATTCTGGAGCCTACGAGCAGTACTTC

V: TRBV27
J: TRBJ2-6
D: TRBD1
size: .
CDR3: CASAEGGTGANVLTF
DNA: TGTGCCAGCGCTGAAGGGGGCACCGGGGCCAACGTCCTGACTTTC

V: TRBV7-3
J: TRBJ2-5
D: TRBD1
size: .
CDR3: CASSALGTGLQETQYF
DNA: TGTGCCAGCAGCGCCCTCGGGACAGGTCTACAAGAGACCCAGTACTTC

V: TRBV9
J: TRBJ2-1
D: TRBD2
size: .
CDR3: CASSTGGNEQFF
DNA: TGTGCCAGCAGCACCGGGGGGAATGAGCAGTTCTTC

V: TRBV18
J: TRBJ1-5
D: .
size: once
CDR3: CASSPPFGQGNQPQHF
DNA: TGTGCCAGCTCACCACCATTTGGGCAGGGCAATCAGCCCCAGCATTTT

V: TRBV5-6
J: TRBJ1-5
D: .
size: .
CDR3: CASSLVGVGNQPQHF
DNA: TGTGCCAGCAGCTTGGTAGGGGTTGGGAATCAGCCCCAGCATTTT

V: TRBV28
J: TRBJ2-5
D: TRBD1
size: few
CDR3: CASSPWDRGLETQYF
DNA: TGTGCCAGCAGTCCCTGGGACAGGGGGTTGGAGACCCAGTACTTC

V: TRBV6-5
J: TRBJ1-5
D: TRBD1
size: .
CDR3: CASRQTGTGAQPQHF
DNA: TGTGCCAGCAGGCAGACGGGGACAGGGGCTCAGCCCCAGCATTTT

V: TRBV6-6
J: TRBJ2-7
D: TRBD2
size: .
CDR3: CASGRTSGFSEQYF
DNA: TGTGCCAGCGGTCGGACTAGCGGGTTCAGCGAGCAGTACTTC

V: TRBV7-9
J: TRBJ2-1
D: TRBD2
size: .
CDR3: CASSLVLAGVNEQFF
DNA: TGTGCCAGCAGCTTAGTACTAGCGGGAGTGAATGAGCAGTTCTTC

V: TRBV19
J: TRBJ1-5
D: .
size: .
CDR3: CASSIRVRQPQHF
DNA: TGTGCCAGCAGTATCAGGGTACGGCAGCCCCAGCATTTT

V: TRBV5-1
J: TRBJ1-2
D: .
size: .
CDR3: CASSLEGVGYTF
DNA: TGCGCCAGCAGTCTCGAGGGAGTGGGCTACACCTTC

V: TRBV15
J: TRBJ1-5
D: TRBD1
size: few
CDR3: CATGLRDSSLVPQHF
DNA: TGTGCCACCGGCTTGCGGGACAGCAGTTTGGTGCCCCAGCATTTT

V: TRBV19
J: TRBJ2-7
D: .
size: .
CDR3: CASSTTSYEQYF
DNA: TGTGCCAGTAGTACTACGTCCTACGAGCAGTACTTC

V: TRBV4-1
J: TRBJ2-7
D: TRBD2
size: .
CDR3: CASSQEGLAGYEQYF
DNA: TGCGCCAGCAGCCAAGAAGGGCTAGCGGGCTACGAGCAGTACTTC

V: TRBV7-9
J: TRBJ1-1
D: .
size: few
CDR3: CASSLGRGGGTEAFF
DNA: TGTGCCAGCAGCTTAGGGAGGGGCGGCGGCACTGAAGCTTTCTTT

V: TRBV6-5
J: TRBJ2-5
D: TRBD2
size: few
CDR3: CASTLAGEETQYF
DNA: TGTGCCAGCACTTTAGCGGGAGAAGAGACCCAGTACTTC

V: TRBV9
J: TRBJ2-1
D: TRBD2
size: few
CDR3: CASSSHGLAGLEFF
DNA: TGTGCCAGCAGCTCTCATGGGCTAGCGGGACTCGAGTTCTTC

V: TRBV27
J: TRBJ1-1
D: .
size: .
CDR3: CASSTDMNTEAFF
DNA: TGTGCCAGCAGTACAGATATGAACACTGAAGCTTTCTTT

V: TRBV15
J: TRBJ2-5
D: TRBD1
size: .
CDR3: CATSRDRGLGETQYF
DNA: TGTGCCACCAGCAGAGATAGGGGGCTTGGAGAGACCCAGTACTTC

V: TRBV2
J: TRBJ1-3
D: .
size: .
CDR3: CASSGGGGGNTIYF
DNA: TGTGCCAGCAGTGGAGGGGGTGGTGGAAACACCATATATTTT

V: TRBV18
J: TRBJ2-7
D: .
size: .
CDR3: CASSRGWGAYEQYF
DNA: TGTGCCAGCTCACGAGGTTGGGGGGCCTACGAGCAGTACTTC

V: TRBV5-1
J: TRBJ2-3
D: TRBD2
size: .
CDR3: CASRLAGVADTQYF
DNA: TGCGCCAGCCGACTAGCGGGAGTGGCAGATACGCAGTATTTT

V: TRBV19
J: TRBJ1-3
D: TRBD1
size: .
CDR3: CASTRQGFGNTIYF
DNA: TGTGCCAGTACCCGACAGGGGTTCGGAAACACCATATATTTT

V: TRBV10-1
J: TRBJ2-1
D: .
size: .
CDR3: CASSDSNRVNNEQFF
DNA: TGCGCCAGCAGTGATAGTAACAGGGTTAACAATGAGCAGTTCTTC

V: TRBV2
J: TRBJ1-5
D: .
size: .
CDR3: CASSEAQKSTLRGNQPQHF
DNA: TGTGCCAGCAGTGAAGCGCAAAAGTCAACCTTACGAGGCAATCAGCCCCAGCATTTT

V: TRBV5-4
J: TRBJ2-2
D: TRBD1
size: .
CDR3: CASSWTGAKAGELFF
DNA: TGTGCCAGCAGCTGGACAGGGGCGAAGGCCGGGGAGCTGTTTTTT

V: TRBV5-5
J: TRBJ2-1
D: .
size: once
CDR3: CASSFLVSSYNEQFF
DNA: TGTGCCAGCAGCTTTCTAGTTTCCTCCTACAATGAGCAGTTCTTC

V: TRBV6-5
J: TRBJ1-1
D: .
size: .
CDR3: CASSYSGGVGAFF
DNA: TGTGCCAGCAGTTACTCGGGGGGGGTCGGAGCTTTCTTT

V: TRBV9
J: TRBJ1-2
D: .
size: .
CDR3: CASSVGKGAYGYTF
DNA: TGTGCCAGCAGCGTAGGGAAAGGGGCATATGGCTACACCTTC

V: TRBV5-4
J: TRBJ1-1
D: .
size: .
CDR3: CASSLVFGGGTEAFF
DNA: TGTGCCAGCAGCTTGGTGTTCGGAGGCGGCACTGAAGCTTTCTTT

V: TRBV27
J: TRBJ1-1
D: .
size: .
CDR3: CAIRQGLDTEAFF
DNA: TGTGCGATTCGGCAGGGTCTTGACACTGAAGCTTTCTTT

V: TRBV27
J: TRBJ2-6
D: TRBD1
size: .
CDR3: CASSGGDRVDGANVLTF
DNA: TGTGCCAGCAGTGGGGGGGACAGGGTAGATGGGGCCAACGTCCTGACTTTC

V: TRBV6-1
J: TRBJ2-2
D: TRBD2
size: .
CDR3: CASRLAGLNTGELFF
DNA: TGTGCCAGCAGATTAGCGGGACTGAACACCGGGGAGCTGTTTTTT

V: TRBV2
J: TRBJ2-1
D: .
size: .
CDR3: CASSELTAGANEQFF
DNA: TGTGCCAGCAGTGAACTAACCGCGGGGGCCAATGAGCAGTTCTTC

V: TRBV27
J: TRBJ1-2
D: .
size: .
CDR3: CASSPAARNYGYTF
DNA: TGTGCCAGCAGCCCCGCCGCGCGGAACTATGGCTACACCTTC

V: TRBV7-8
J: TRBJ1-1
D: TRBD1
size: .
CDR3: CASSGGQMNTEAFF
DNA: TGTGCCAGCAGCGGGGGACAGATGAACACTGAAGCTTTCTTT

V: TRBV19
J: TRBJ2-1
D: TRBD2
size: .
CDR3: CASTMTTRERNEQFF
DNA: TGTGCCAGTACCATGACTACGCGGGAGCGCAATGAGCAGTTCTTC

V: TRBV27
J: TRBJ2-7
D: TRBD2
size: .
CDR3: CASSSWWGGDYEQYF
DNA: TGTGCCAGCAGTTCCTGGTGGGGAGGGGACTACGAGCAGTACTTC

V: TRBV5-6
J: TRBJ2-7
D: TRBD2
size: .
CDR3: CASSGAGTSVFSYEQYF
DNA: TGTGCCAGCAGCGGCGCCGGGACTAGCGTCTTCTCCTACGAGCAGTACTTC

V: TRBV19
J: TRBJ1-2
D: .
size: .
CDR3: CASSIAPGSNYGYTF
DNA: TGTGCCAGTAGTATAGCCCCAGGGTCTAACTATGGCTACACCTTC

V: TRBV6-1
J: TRBJ1-5
D: .
size: .
CDR3: CASSEMGTENQPQHF
DNA: TGTGCCAGCAGTGAAATGGGTACAGAGAATCAGCCCCAGCATTTT

V: TRBV7-3
J: TRBJ1-2
D: .
size: .
CDR3: CASSFGQLYGYTF
DNA: TGTGCCAGCAGCTTCGGACAGTTATATGGCTACACCTTC

V: TRBV18
J: TRBJ1-2
D: .
size: few
CDR3: CASSPRPEGTFDYGYTF
DNA: TGTGCCAGCTCACCACGACCCGAGGGGACATTCGACTATGGCTACACCTTC

V: TRBV7-2
J: TRBJ2-3
D: TRBD2
size: .
CDR3: CASSTTSGTPTSTDTQYF
DNA: TGTGCCAGCAGCACCACTAGCGGGACCCCTACTAGCACAGATACGCAGTATTTT

V: TRBV18
J: TRBJ2-7
D: .
size: .
CDR3: CASSPLAYEQYF
DNA: TGTGCCAGCTCACCGCTGGCTTACGAGCAGTACTTC

V: TRBV18
J: TRBJ2-2
D: .
size: .
CDR3: CASSLTQDTGELFF
DNA: TGTGCCAGCTCACTTACACAGGACACCGGGGAGCTGTTTTTT

V: TRBV25-1
J: TRBJ2-7
D: .
size: few
CDR3: CASSEKGRRGSSYEQYF
DNA: TGTGCCAGCAGTGAAAAGGGGAGGCGGGGAAGCTCCTACGAGCAGTACTTC

V: TRBV6-5
J: TRBJ1-5
D: .
size: .
CDR3: CASSYGGGDQPQHF
DNA: TGTGCCAGCAGTTACGGTGGGGGGGATCAGCCCCAGCATTTT

V: TRBV6-1
J: TRBJ1-4
D: .
size: .
CDR3: CASSLDRAAEKLFF
DNA: TGTGCCAGCAGTCTGGACAGAGCGGCCGAAAAACTGTTTTTT

V: TRBV5-1
J: TRBJ2-5
D: .
size: .
CDR3: CASSFEETQYF
DNA: TGCGCCAGCAGCTTCGAAGAGACCCAGTACTTC

V: TRBV27
J: TRBJ2-2
D: TRBD1
size: .
CDR3: CASSPDRGNTGELFF
DNA: TGTGCCAGCAGTCCGGACAGGGGGAACACCGGGGAGCTGTTTTTT

V: TRBV4-3
J: TRBJ2-2
D: .
size: .
CDR3: CASSQDWGVNTGELFF
DNA: TGCGCCAGCAGCCAAGATTGGGGCGTCAACACCGGGGAGCTGTTTTTT

V: TRBV7-9
J: TRBJ2-6
D: .
size: .
CDR3: CASSLGDSGANVLTF
DNA: TGTGCCAGCAGCTTAGGAGACTCTGGGGCCAACGTCCTGACTTTC

V: TRBV14
J: TRBJ2-1
D: TRBD2
size: .
CDR3: CASSQELAGAGEQFF
DNA: TGTGCCAGCAGCCAAGAACTAGCGGGAGCAGGGGAGCAGTTCTTC

V: TRBV27
J: TRBJ1-5
D: .
size: few
CDR3: CASSLFGSYSNQPQHF
DNA: TGTGCCAGCAGTTTATTCGGGAGCTATAGCAATCAGCCCCAGCATTTT

V: TRBV5-1
J: TRBJ2-5
D: .
size: .
CDR3: CASSLPSQETQYF
DNA: TGCGCCAGCAGCTTGCCCAGCCAAGAGACCCAGTACTTC

V: TRBV6-5
J: TRBJ1-1
D: .
size: .
CDR3: CASSGLSGRNTEAFF
DNA: TGTGCCAGCAGTGGTCTCTCTGGCAGGAACACTGAAGCTTTCTTT

V: TRBV4-1
J: TRBJ2-7
D: .
size: .
CDR3: CASSHGQSSYEQYF
DNA: TGCGCCAGCAGCCACGGACAATCCTCCTACGAGCAGTACTTC